The 10 T cell receptor beta chains in this list originate from one sample, sequenced in a study of blood T cell repertoires in COVID-19. The protocol was immunoSEQ multiplex PCR, while the TCRdb copy is restricted to in-frame clones and leaves out a portion. The sample records roughly 43,000 clones, approximately 83% being singletons. Sequencing input: peripheral blood. The receptors here all came from a human donor in a cohort sampled during active COVID-19. The donor label of this sample is uncertain.

This clone was seen only once. The V call is TRBV3-1 (or the pseudogene TRBV3-2), the J call TRBJ2-1; 11 bases match TRBD2. With V trimmed by 1 base and J by 7 bases, 9 bases remained unmatched. The CDR3 is 17 amino acids. The germline CDR1 and CDR2 sequences are LGHDT and YNNKEL (reference sequence). CDR3 loop: CASSQGISGGASNEQFF. The CDR3 DNA reads as TGTGCCAGCAGCCAAGGAATTAGCGGGGGGGCTAGTAATGAGCAGTTCTTC.

This clone was found once. This sequence joins TRBV5-6 and TRBJ2-1; 12 bases line up with TRBD2. Looked up from germline, CDR1 is SGHDT and CDR2 is YYEEEE. V was pared by 4 bases and J by 0 bases, with 8 bases of the junction left unmatched. The CDR3 consists of 18 residues. This chain's CDR3 is CASSGGLAGISSYNEQFF. The DNA for the CDR3 is TGTGCCAGCAGCGGGGGACTAGCGGGTATTAGCTCCTACAATGAGCAGTTCTTC.

The chain carries TRBV5-1 and TRBJ2-1; 7 positions match TRBD2. The CDR3 length is 14 residues. The V and J ends lost 6 bases and 8 bases, in that order; junction bases with no gene match: 11. CDR1 and CDR2 (germline): SGHRS, YFSETQ. The CDR3 DNA sequence: TGCGCCAGCACCCGGGACTACCCTCAGGATGAGCAGTTCTTC. Translating it yields CASTRDYPQDEQFF.

Concerning this clone: An end of the junction differs from the germline gene, which may be a read error. The chain has TRBV7-2 and TRBJ2-3, with 7 bases that match TRBD2. CDR1 is SGHTA and CDR2 is FQGNSA in the germline V gene. The CDR3 has 13 amino acids. The CDR3 DNA follows: TGTGCCAGCAGCTTAGGATTATCCGGGAGGAGGGATTTT. Protein: CASSLGLSGRRDF.

The chain joins TRBV6-5 to TRBJ1-1, with D possibly TRBD1 on 6 matching bases. The CDR3 runs 13 residues. The germline V gene has CDR1 MNHEY and CDR2 SVGAGI. Trimming shortened V by 6 bases and J by 1 base, and 9 bases separated the two germline ends. The chain's CDR3 is CASSLQGNTEAFF. For the CDR3, the DNA is TGTGCCAGCAGCTTACAGGGGAACACTGAAGCTTTCTTT.

The rearrangement links TRBV11-2 to TRBJ1-5; 10 nucleotides line up with TRBD1. The trim removed 0 bases at V and 5 bases at J, leaving 7 bases unmatched. The CDR3 is 17 amino acids. Germline CDR1 and CDR2: SGHAT and FQNNGV. The CDR3: CASSLDRRQGAYQPQHF. CDR3 DNA: TGTGCCAGCAGCTTAGATCGCAGACAGGGGGCTTATCAGCCCCAGCATTTT.

V usage is TRBV10-3 and J usage is TRBJ1-3; unclear D gene. Trimming cost V 6 bases and J 0 bases, with 3 bases left between them. CDR3 size: 12 residues. The V gene's germline CDR1 is ENHRY and CDR2 SYGVKD. DNA of the CDR3: TGTGCCATCAGCTTCTCTGGAAACACCATATATTTT. Its protein is CAISFSGNTIYF.

V is TRBV3-1 (or the pseudogene TRBV3-2) and J is TRBJ1-5; 7 positions match TRBD1. Trimming took 6 bases from V and 7 from J; bases not matched to a gene: 6. The CDR3 length is 13 residues. Germline V gene sequence: CDR1 LGHDT, CDR2 YNNKEL (reference sequence). This CDR3 is CASSPGGRQPQHF. For the CDR3, the DNA is TGTGCCAGCAGTCCAGGGGGGCGCCAGCCCCAGCATTTT.

The V gene is TRBV6-5, the J gene TRBJ2-2, with TRBD1 matching 9 bases. The germline gives CDR1 MNHEY, CDR2 SVGAGI. V shed 7 bases, J shed 4 bases, and the junction held 7 bases outside the gene matches. The CDR3 contains 15 residues. CDR3 bases: TGTGCCAGCAAGAGGACAGGGGTGAGCACCGGGGAGCTGTTTTTT. This codes for CASKRTGVSTGELFF.

The genes are TRBV4-2 and TRBJ2-5, with 8 bases fitting TRBD2. After removal of 1 base from V and 5 bases from J, the junction contained 9 bases not matched to a gene. The CDR3 covers 16 residues. In germline, CDR1 is LGHNA, CDR2 YNFKEQ. CDR3 nucleotide sequence: TGTGCCAGCAGCCAAGTGGGTAGCGGGGTTCCGGAGACCCAGTACTTC. Its protein product is CASSQVGSGVPETQYF.